These T cell receptor beta chains were read from a single sample in a study of blood T cell repertoires in COVID-19. Some clones are missing from TCRdb's copy, which holds only in-frame ones; the method was immunoSEQ multiplex PCR. The data contain 200,000 to 250,000 clones, around 87% of them singletons. The sample comprised peripheral blood. Receptor source: a man aged 60-69 years with acute or convalescent COVID-19. The conserved cysteine and the conserved F or W are not part of the CDR3 here.

J gene	V gene	CDR3 protein
TRBJ1-2	TRBV15	ATSRDRSYGYT
TRBJ1-2	TRBV18	ASSPQDSYGYT
TRBJ2-1	TRBV7-3	ASSSGLAGGRLYNEQF
TRBJ2-7	TRBV7-3	ASSLSPGPYEQY
TRBJ1-6	TRBV10-3	ATTKPGNSPLH
TRBJ1-1	TRBV3-1/TRBV3-2	ASSQQGYTEAF
TRBJ2-7	TRBV6-5	ASSLSPSYEQY
TRBJ1-3	TRBV6-5	ASSYTTGSGNTIY
TRBJ1-5	TRBV12-3/TRBV12-4	ASSSQGAQPQH
TRBJ1-1	TRBV5-1	ASSLALGPTEAF
TRBJ2-1	TRBV4-3	ASSKSGFSYNEQF